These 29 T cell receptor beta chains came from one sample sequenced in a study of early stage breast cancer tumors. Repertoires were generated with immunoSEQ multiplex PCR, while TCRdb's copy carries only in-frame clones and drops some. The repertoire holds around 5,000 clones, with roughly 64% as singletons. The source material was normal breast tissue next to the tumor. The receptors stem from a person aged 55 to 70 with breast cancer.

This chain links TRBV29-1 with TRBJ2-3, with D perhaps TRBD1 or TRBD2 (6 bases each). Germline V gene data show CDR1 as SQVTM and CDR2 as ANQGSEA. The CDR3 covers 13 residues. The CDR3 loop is CSTRRGGTDTQYF. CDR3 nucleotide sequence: TGCAGTACGAGGAGGGGGGGCACAGATACGCAGTATTTT.

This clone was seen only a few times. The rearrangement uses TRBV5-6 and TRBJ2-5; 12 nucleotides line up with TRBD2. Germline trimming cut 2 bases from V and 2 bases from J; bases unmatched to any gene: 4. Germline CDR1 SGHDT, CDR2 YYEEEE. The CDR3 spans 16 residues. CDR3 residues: CASSLLLAGGQETQYF. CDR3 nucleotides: TGTGCCAGCAGCTTACTACTAGCGGGGGGACAAGAGACCCAGTACTTC.

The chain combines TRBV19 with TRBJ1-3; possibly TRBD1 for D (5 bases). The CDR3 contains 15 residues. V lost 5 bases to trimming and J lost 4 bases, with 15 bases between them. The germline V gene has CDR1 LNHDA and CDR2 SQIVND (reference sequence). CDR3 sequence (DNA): TGTGCCAGTAGTTCGGGACCGAATAGAGGAAACACCATATATTTT. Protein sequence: CASSSGPNRGNTIYF.

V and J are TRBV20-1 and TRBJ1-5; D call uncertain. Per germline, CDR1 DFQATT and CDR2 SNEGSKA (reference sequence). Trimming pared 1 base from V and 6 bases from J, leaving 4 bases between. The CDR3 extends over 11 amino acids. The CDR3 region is CSARVCQPQHF. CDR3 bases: TGCAGTGCTAGAGTTTGTCAGCCCCAGCATTTT.

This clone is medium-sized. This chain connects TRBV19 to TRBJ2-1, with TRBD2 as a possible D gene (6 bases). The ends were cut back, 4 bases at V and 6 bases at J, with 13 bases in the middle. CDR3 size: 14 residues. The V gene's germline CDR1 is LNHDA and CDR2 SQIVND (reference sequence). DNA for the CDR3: TGTGCCAGTAGTAATAGCGGAAAAACCAATGAGCAGTTCTTC. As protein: CASSNSGKTNEQFF.

The CDR3: CASSIERGIGGEKLFF. DNA of the CDR3: TGTGCCAGTAGTATAGAGCGAGGGATTGGTGGTGAAAAACTGTTTTTT. The genes are TRBV19 and TRBJ1-4; D is unclear. The CDR3 covers 16 residues. The germline V gene has CDR1 LNHDA and CDR2 SQIVND (reference sequence). Between the trimmed V and J ends, which lost 0 bases and 7 bases, there was a span of 15 bases. Full variable domain (remainder filled in from reference TRBV19 and TRBJ1-4): DGGITQSPKYLFRKEGQNVTLSCEQNLNHDAMYWYRQDPGQGLRLIYYSQIVNDFQKGDIAEGYSVSREKKESFPLTVTSAQKNPTAFYLCASSIERGIGGEKLFFGSGTQLSVL.

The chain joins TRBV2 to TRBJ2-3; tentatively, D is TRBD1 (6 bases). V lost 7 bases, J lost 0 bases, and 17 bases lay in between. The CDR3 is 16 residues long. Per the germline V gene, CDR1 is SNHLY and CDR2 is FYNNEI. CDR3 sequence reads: CASNPDRTPSTDTQYF. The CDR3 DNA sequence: TGTGCCAGCAACCCGGACAGAACCCCTAGCACAGATACGCAGTATTTT.

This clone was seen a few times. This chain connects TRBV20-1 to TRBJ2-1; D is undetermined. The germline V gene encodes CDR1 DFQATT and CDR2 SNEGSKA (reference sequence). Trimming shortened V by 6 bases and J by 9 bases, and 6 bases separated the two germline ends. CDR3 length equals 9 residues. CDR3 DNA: TGCAGTGCCGGTGTTGAGCAGTTCTTC. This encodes CSAGVEQFF.

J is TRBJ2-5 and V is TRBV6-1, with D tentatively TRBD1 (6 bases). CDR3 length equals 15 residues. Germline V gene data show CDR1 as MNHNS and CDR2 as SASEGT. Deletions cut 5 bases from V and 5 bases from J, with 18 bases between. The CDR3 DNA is TGTGCCAGCAGTCTAGGACAGTCGTGGGGGGAGACCCAGTACTTC. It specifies CASSLGQSWGETQYF.

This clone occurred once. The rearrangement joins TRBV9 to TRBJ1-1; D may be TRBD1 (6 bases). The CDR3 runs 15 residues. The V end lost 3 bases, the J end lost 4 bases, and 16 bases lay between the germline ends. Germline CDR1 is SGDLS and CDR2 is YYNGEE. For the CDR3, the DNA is TGTGCCAGCAGCGCTACAGGGACGGGAGGCACTGAAGCTTTCTTT. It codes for CASSATGTGGTEAFF.

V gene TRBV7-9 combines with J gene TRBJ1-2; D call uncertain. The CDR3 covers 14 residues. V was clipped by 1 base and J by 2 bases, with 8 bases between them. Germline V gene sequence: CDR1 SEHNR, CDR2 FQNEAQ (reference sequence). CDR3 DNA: TGTGCCAGCAGCTTAGAACAGATCAACTATGGCTACACCTTC. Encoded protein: CASSLEQINYGYTF.

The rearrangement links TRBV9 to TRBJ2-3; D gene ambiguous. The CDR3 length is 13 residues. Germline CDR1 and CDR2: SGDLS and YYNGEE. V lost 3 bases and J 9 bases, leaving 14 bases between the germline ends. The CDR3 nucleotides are TGTGCCAGCAGCGCCCCCCCAGGCCCCACGCAGTATTTT. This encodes CASSAPPGPTQYF.

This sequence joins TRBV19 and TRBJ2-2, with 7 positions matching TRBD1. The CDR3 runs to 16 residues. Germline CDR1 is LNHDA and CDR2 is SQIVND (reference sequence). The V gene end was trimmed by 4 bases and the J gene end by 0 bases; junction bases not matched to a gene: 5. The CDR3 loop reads CASSTPQGSNTGELFF. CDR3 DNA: TGTGCCAGTAGTACCCCACAGGGGTCGAACACCGGGGAGCTGTTTTTT. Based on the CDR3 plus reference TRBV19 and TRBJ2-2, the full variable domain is DGGITQSPKYLFRKEGQNVTLSCEQNLNHDAMYWYRQDPGQGLRLIYYSQIVNDFQKGDIAEGYSVSREKKESFPLTVTSAQKNPTAFYLCASSTPQGSNTGELFFGEGSRLTVL.

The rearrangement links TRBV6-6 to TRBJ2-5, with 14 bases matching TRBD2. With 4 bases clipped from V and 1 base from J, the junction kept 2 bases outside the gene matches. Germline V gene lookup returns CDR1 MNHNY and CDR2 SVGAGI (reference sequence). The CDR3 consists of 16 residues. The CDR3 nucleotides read TGTGCCAGCAGTTGGACTAGCGGGGGGCCCCAAGAGACCCAGTACTTC. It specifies CASSWTSGGPQETQYF.

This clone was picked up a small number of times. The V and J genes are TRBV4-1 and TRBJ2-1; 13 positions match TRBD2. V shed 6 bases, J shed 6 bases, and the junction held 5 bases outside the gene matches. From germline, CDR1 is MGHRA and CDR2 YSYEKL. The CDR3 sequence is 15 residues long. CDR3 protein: CASRPGLAGSNEQFF. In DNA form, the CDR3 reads TGCGCCAGCAGGCCGGGACTAGCGGGAAGCAATGAGCAGTTCTTC.

The CDR3 sequence: CASSYDPSSSEAFF. DNA for the CDR3: TGTGCCAGCAGTTACGATCCCAGTTCGTCTGAAGCTTTCTTT. The V gene is TRBV6-5, the J gene TRBJ1-1; no firm D call. Per germline, CDR1 MNHEY and CDR2 SVGAGI. The length of the CDR3 is 14 residues. The V gene lost 2 bases and the J gene lost 6 bases, with 13 bases spanning the gap.

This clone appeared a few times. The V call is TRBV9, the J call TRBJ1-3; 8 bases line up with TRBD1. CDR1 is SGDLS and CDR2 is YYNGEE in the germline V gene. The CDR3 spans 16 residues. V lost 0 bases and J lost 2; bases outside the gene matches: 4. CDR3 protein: CASSVDTGGTGNTIYF. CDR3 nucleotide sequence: TGTGCCAGCAGCGTAGATACAGGGGGAACTGGAAACACCATATATTTT. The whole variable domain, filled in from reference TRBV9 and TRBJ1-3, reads DSGVTQTPKHLITATGQRVTLRCSPRSGDLSVYWYQQSLDQGLQFLIQYYNGEERAKGNILERFSAQQFPDLHSELNLSSLELGDSALYFCASSVDTGGTGNTIYFGEGSWLTVV.

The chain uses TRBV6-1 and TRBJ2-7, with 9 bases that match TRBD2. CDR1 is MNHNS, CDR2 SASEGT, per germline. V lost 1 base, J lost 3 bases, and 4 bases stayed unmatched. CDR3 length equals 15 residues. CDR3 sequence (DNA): TGTGCCAGCAGTGAAGGACTAGCGGAATTCTACGAGCAGTACTTC. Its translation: CASSEGLAEFYEQYF.

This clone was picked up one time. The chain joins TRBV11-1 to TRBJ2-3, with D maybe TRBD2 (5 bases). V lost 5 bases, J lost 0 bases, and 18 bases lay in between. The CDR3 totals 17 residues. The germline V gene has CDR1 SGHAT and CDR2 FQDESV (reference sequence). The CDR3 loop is CASSLLRGAGSTDTQYF. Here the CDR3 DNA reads TGTGCCAGCAGCCTACTCCGGGGAGCTGGGAGCACAGATACGCAGTATTTT.

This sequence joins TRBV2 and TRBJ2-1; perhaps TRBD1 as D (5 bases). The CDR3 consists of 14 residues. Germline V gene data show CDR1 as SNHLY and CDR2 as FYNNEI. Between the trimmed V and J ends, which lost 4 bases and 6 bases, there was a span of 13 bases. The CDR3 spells CASSGAGNGNEQFF. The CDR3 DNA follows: TGTGCCAGCAGTGGAGCAGGGAACGGCAATGAGCAGTTCTTC.

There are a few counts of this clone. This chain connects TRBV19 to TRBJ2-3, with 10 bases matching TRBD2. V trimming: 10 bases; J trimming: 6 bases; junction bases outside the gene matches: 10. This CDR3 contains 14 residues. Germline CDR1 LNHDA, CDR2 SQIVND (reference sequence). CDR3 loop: CATSDLAGVDTQYF. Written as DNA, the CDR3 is TGTGCCACCTCGGACCTAGCGGGAGTGGATACGCAGTATTTT.

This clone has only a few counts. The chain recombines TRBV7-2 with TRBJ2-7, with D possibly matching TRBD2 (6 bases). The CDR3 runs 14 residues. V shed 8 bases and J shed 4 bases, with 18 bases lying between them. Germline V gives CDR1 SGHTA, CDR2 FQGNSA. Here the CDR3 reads CASLTRGVPYEQYF. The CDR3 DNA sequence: TGTGCCAGCCTGACGCGGGGCGTCCCATACGAGCAGTACTTC.

CDR3 nucleotides: TGTGCCTGGAGTCGGGACTTCAATAGCAATCAGCCCCAGCATTTT. Protein: CAWSRDFNSNQPQHF. V usage is TRBV30 and J usage is TRBJ1-5, with a weak D call TRBD1 (5 bases). CDR1 and CDR2 from the germline V gene are GTSNPN and SVGIG (reference sequence). This CDR3 is built from 15 residues. With 2 bases removed from V and 0 bases from J, the gap between germline ends came to 11 bases.

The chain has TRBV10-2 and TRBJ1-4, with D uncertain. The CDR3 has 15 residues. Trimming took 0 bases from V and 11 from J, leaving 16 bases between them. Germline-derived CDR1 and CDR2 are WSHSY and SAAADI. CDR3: CASSESLGKGGKLFF. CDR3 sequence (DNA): TGCGCCAGCAGTGAGTCCCTGGGAAAGGGCGGGAAACTGTTTTTT.

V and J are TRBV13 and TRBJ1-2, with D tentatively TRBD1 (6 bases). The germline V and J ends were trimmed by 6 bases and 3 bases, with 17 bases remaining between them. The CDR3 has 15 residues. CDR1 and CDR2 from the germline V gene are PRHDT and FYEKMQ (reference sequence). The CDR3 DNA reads TGTGCCAGCAGTCATGGGTCGGGGGGCGACTATGGCTACACCTTC. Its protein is CASSHGSGGDYGYTF.

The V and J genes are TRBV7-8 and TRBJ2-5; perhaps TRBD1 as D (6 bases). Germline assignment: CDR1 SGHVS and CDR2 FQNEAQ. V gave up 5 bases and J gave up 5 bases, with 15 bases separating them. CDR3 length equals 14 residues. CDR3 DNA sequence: TGTGCCAGCAGCCGTGCGGGTGGACAGGAGACCCAGTACTTC. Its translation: CASSRAGGQETQYF.

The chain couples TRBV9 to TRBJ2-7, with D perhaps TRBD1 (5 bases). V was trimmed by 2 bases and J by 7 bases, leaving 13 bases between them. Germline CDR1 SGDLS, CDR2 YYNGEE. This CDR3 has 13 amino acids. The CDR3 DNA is TGTGCCAGCAGCGTCGACAGCTTCAGGGAGCAGTACTTC. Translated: CASSVDSFREQYF.

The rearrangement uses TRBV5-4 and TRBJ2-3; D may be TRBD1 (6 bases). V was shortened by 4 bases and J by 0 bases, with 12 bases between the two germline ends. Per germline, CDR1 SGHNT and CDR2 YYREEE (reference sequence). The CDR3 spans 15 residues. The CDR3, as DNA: TGTGCCAGCAGCAGGGGGACGGCGAGCACAGATACGCAGTATTTT. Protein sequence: CASSRGTASTDTQYF.

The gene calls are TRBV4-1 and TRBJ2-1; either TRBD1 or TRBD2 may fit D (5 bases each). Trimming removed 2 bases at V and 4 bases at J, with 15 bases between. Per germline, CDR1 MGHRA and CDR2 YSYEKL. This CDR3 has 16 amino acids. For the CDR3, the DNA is TGCGCCAGCAGCCAAATGGGGACCTCAGAGTACAATGAGCAGTTCTTC. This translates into CASSQMGTSEYNEQFF.